The present T cell receptor beta chain was sequenced within a study of T cells after yellow fever vaccination. In the study overall: Low-cell-number fractions underwent preparation using SMART-Seq v4 Ultra Low Input.

TCRdb re-derived calls from the 5' RACE reads in MiXCR, one entry per CDR3 protein. Of roughly 160,000 distinct CDR3 sequences in the sample, approximately 6.7% were seen once. There are many counts of this clonotype. V was pared by 3 bases and J by 3 bases, with 11 bases between. The V gene's germline CDR1 is SGHAT and CDR2 FQNNGV. CDR3 size: 15 residues. The V gene is TRBV11-2, the J gene TRBJ2-2, with D uncertain. The sample consisted of CD4+ T cells sorted from PBMCs, taken about 5 days after the first yellow fever vaccination. The sequence was obtained from a man aged 18 to 29 who received the YFV17D yellow fever vaccine. CDR3 amino acids: CASSFWEIDTGELFF. The CDR3 bases are TGTGCCAGCAGCTTTTGGGAAATTGACACCGGGGAGCTGTTTTTT.